This is a list of T cell receptor beta chains from one sample in a study of shared clonotypes between healthy human individuals. The table came from immunoSEQ multiplex PCR; TCRdb's copy has only in-frame clones and leaves some out. The sample consists of fewer than 600,000 clones, around 80% of them appearing once. What was sequenced was PBMCs. These receptors came from a woman in her forties in good health. Some clones in this sample may be carry-over from other donors' samples. CDR3s include the opening cysteine and the closing phenylalanine or tryptophan. The D gene is left open where the match is weak. Clone size is shown for a subset of rows, as once, few, many or a class of expanded clone.

size	J	D	V	DNA	CDR3
once	TRBJ2-3	TRBD1	TRBV28	TGTGCCAGCAGAAAACAGGGGCAGGATACGCAGTATTTT	CASRKQGQDTQYF
-	TRBJ2-1	TRBD1	TRBV11-3	TGTGCCAGCAGCTTAGGTTTCGGGACAGGGCAGAACAATGAGCAGTTCTTC	CASSLGFGTGQNNEQFF
-	TRBJ1-3	-	TRBV30	TGTGCCGGGACGGACTTAGCTGGAAACACCATATATTTT	CAGTDLAGNTIYF
few	TRBJ1-2	-	TRBV7-2	TGTGCCAGCAGCTTATTCACTAACTATGGCTACACCTTC	CASSLFTNYGYTF
-	TRBJ2-1	TRBD2	TRBV2	TGTGCCAGCACTAGCGGGAGGGGATACAATGAGCAGTTCTTC	CASTSGRGYNEQFF
few	TRBJ2-5	TRBD1	TRBV19	TGTGCCAGTAGTATGGGATCCGGGACAGGGGCAGAGACCCAGTACTTC	CASSMGSGTGAETQYF
-	TRBJ2-1	TRBD2	TRBV6-5	TGTGCCGCAAGGACTAGCGGGTACAATGAGCAGTTCTTC	CAARTSGYNEQFF
-	TRBJ1-2	-	TRBV29-1	TGCAGCGTTGAAGATAGGACGGGACGGTCAATCTATGGCTACACCTTC	CSVEDRTGRSIYGYTF
-	TRBJ2-2	-	TRBV7-3	TGTGCCAGCAGCTTGTCGGGATCTGGGGAGCTGTTTTTT	CASSLSGSGELFF
-	TRBJ2-1	-	TRBV10-3	TGTGCCATCAGTGAGACTGTTGGCGGGCAGGGAGGCTGGAATGAGCAGTTCTTC	CAISETVGGQGGWNEQFF
-	TRBJ2-3	-	TRBV27	TGTGCCAGCAGTTCCATCCGCAGGGGAGGCACAGATACGCAGTATTTT	CASSSIRRGGTDTQYF
-	TRBJ1-5	TRBD1	TRBV16	TGTGCCAGCAGCCAATGGACAGGCTATAGCAATCAGCCCCAGCATTTT	CASSQWTGYSNQPQHF
-	TRBJ1-3	-	TRBV19	TGTGCCAGTAGTACAGGGTTTGGAAACACCATATATTTT	CASSTGFGNTIYF
-	TRBJ1-4	-	TRBV4-3	TGCGCCAGCAGCCCTTTAAGGGCAGGGTGGATTGAAAAACTGTTTTTT	CASSPLRAGWIEKLFF
-	TRBJ1-2	-	TRBV7-9	TGTGCCAGCAGCTCCCTAACGACAGGCTATGGCTACACCTTC	CASSSLTTGYGYTF
-	TRBJ1-1	-	TRBV20-1	TGCAGTGCGAGGGACTTTTGGGAAGCTTTCTTT	CSARDFWEAFF
-	TRBJ1-4	-	TRBV5-1	TGCGCCAGCAGCTCTGAGATGGGCCGCGATGAAAAACTGTTTTTT	CASSSEMGRDEKLFF
-	TRBJ2-7	TRBD2	TRBV5-8	TGTGCCAGCAGCTTGGCCCCTAGCGGATCCTACGAGCAGTACTTC	CASSLAPSGSYEQYF
-	TRBJ2-1	TRBD2	TRBV7-9	TGTGCCAGCAGCGACCCTGAGAGCGGGAAATACAATGAGCAGTTCTTC	CASSDPESGKYNEQFF
-	TRBJ1-1	TRBD1	TRBV6-5	TGTGCCAGCAGCCCCAGGGGGGGGAGGAACACTGAAGCTTTCTTT	CASSPRGGRNTEAFF
-	TRBJ2-1	TRBD2	TRBV7-9	TGTGCCAGCAGCCCTCTACTAGCGGGACCTGACAATGAGCAGTTCTTC	CASSPLLAGPDNEQFF
-	TRBJ2-2	-	TRBV7-9	TGTGCCAGCAGCTTATTCCGGGGAGGGAACACCGGGGAGCTGTTTTTT	CASSLFRGGNTGELFF
-	TRBJ2-3	TRBD2	TRBV2	TGTGCCAGCAGGATAACCGGGACTAGCGGGATCGATACGCAGTATTTT	CASRITGTSGIDTQYF
-	TRBJ2-7	TRBD2	TRBV28	TGTGCCAGCAGTTTGTTAGGGATTCCGACTAGCGGGAGCCCCTACGAGCAGTACTTC	CASSLLGIPTSGSPYEQYF
many	TRBJ2-3	-	TRBV9	TGTGCCAGCAGCGCCTCGATCTTGGGATACACAGATACGCAGTATTTT	CASSASILGYTDTQYF
-	TRBJ1-2	TRBD1	TRBV6-4	TGTGCCAGCAGTGAGGGGACAGGGGATGACTATGGCTACACCTTC	CASSEGTGDDYGYTF
-	TRBJ2-7	-	TRBV11-2	TGTGCCAGCAGCTCCCTTGGTGGGGGCCCCTACGAGCAGTACTTC	CASSSLGGGPYEQYF
-	TRBJ1-5	-	TRBV30	TGTGCCTGGAGTGCTCATAGCAATCAGCCCCAGCATTTT	CAWSAHSNQPQHF
-	TRBJ2-2	TRBD2	TRBV7-2	TGTGCCAGCAGTAGGGCGGGACTAGCGGACACCGGGGAGCTGTTTTTT	CASSRAGLADTGELFF
-	TRBJ2-7	TRBD2	TRBV29-1	TGCAGCGTTGAGGGACTAGCGCATCCTTACGAGCAGTACTTC	CSVEGLAHPYEQYF
-	TRBJ2-2	-	TRBV7-9	TGTGCCAGCAGCCCTCCGGGACGGATAAACACCGGGGAGCTGTTTTTT	CASSPPGRINTGELFF
once	TRBJ1-4	-	TRBV19	TGTGCCAGTAGTCCCCCGTATCGTGGAAAACTGTTTTTT	CASSPPYRGKLFF
-	TRBJ2-3	TRBD2	TRBV7-9	TGTGCCAGCAGCTTCGGCGGGAGGGCCGGTACGCAGTATTTT	CASSFGGRAGTQYF
-	TRBJ2-4	TRBD2	TRBV28	TGTGCCAGCACCCCTCCCGGGGGGTGGGGGAACATTCAGTACTTC	CASTPPGGWGNIQYF
few	TRBJ2-1	TRBD1	TRBV29-1	TGCAGCGTCGAACTGGACAGGGTCTATGAGCAGTTCTTC	CSVELDRVYEQFF
-	TRBJ2-7	TRBD1	TRBV5-1	TGCGCCAGCAGCTTGATTACAGGGGGCTACGAGCAGTACTTC	CASSLITGGYEQYF
-	TRBJ1-5	-	TRBV27	TGTGCCAGCAGTCCCGGAGTAGCGACAACCAATCAGCCCCAGCATTTT	CASSPGVATTNQPQHF
-	TRBJ1-5	-	TRBV28	TGTGCCAGCAGTTCGCAAACAGGTGCCCAGCCCCAGCATTTT	CASSSQTGAQPQHF
few	TRBJ1-1	-	TRBV27	TGTGCCAGCAGTTCAAAGATCAGGGGCACTGAAGCTTTCTTT	CASSSKIRGTEAFF
-	TRBJ1-1	-	TRBV2	TGTGCCAGCACCACTCAAGGTCGTGGCACTGAAGCTTTCTTT	CASTTQGRGTEAFF
-	TRBJ2-3	-	TRBV7-3	TGTGCCAGCAGCCGGTCGAGCACAGATACGCAGTATTTT	CASSRSSTDTQYF
-	TRBJ2-2	-	TRBV27	TGTGCCAGCGGCCTTAAGTTTCTTCTGCAGGGTTTCAGCACCGGGGAGCTGTTTTTT	CASGLKFLLQGFSTGELFF
-	TRBJ2-7	TRBD2	TRBV28	TGTGCCAGCAGTTGGCCAACTAGCGGGAGGGCCTACGAGCAGTACTTC	CASSWPTSGRAYEQYF
once	TRBJ1-5	-	TRBV28	TGTGCCAGCAGCCCACTTAAAGGAAGCAATCAGCCCCAGCATTTT	CASSPLKGSNQPQHF
-	TRBJ2-5	TRBD1	TRBV29-1	TGCAGCGTTGAGGGACAGGGCCAAGAGACCCAGTACTTC	CSVEGQGQETQYF
-	TRBJ2-5	-	TRBV7-2	TGTGCCAGCACCGTACGGCTAGCCGGGGAGACCCAGTACTTC	CASTVRLAGETQYF
-	TRBJ2-7	-	TRBV7-6	TGTGCCAGCAGCGGTTGGAGAGGGTACGAGCAGTACTTC	CASSGWRGYEQYF
-	TRBJ2-6	-	TRBV23-1	TGCGCCAGCAGTCAATCCCCAAAACAGGGCTCTGGGGCCAACGTCCTGACTTTC	CASSQSPKQGSGANVLTF
-	TRBJ1-2	-	TRBV27	TGTGCCAGCAGTTCGAGGGGGGACTATGGCTACACCTTC	CASSSRGDYGYTF
-	TRBJ2-6	-	TRBV5-1	TGCGCCAGCAGCTTGGCTCCTGGGGCCAACGTCCTGACTTTC	CASSLAPGANVLTF
-	TRBJ2-5	-	TRBV6-1	TGTGCCAGCAGTGAAGATTGGCGCCAAGAGACCCAGTACTTC	CASSEDWRQETQYF
-	TRBJ2-5	TRBD2	TRBV5-4	TGTGCCAGCAGCTTTTTACTAGCGGGGACCCAGTACTTC	CASSFLLAGTQYF
-	TRBJ1-4	-	TRBV28	TGTGCCAGCAGACAGGGACGGTTCCCAGGGACTAATGAAAAACTGTTTTTT	CASRQGRFPGTNEKLFF
-	TRBJ2-1	TRBD1	TRBV15	TGTGCCACCAGCAGGAGGACAGGACCCTACAATGAGCAGTTCTTC	CATSRRTGPYNEQFF
once	TRBJ2-7	TRBD2	TRBV5-4	TGTGCCAGCAGCTCGGGACTAGCGGGAACCTACGAGCAGTACTTC	CASSSGLAGTYEQYF
-	TRBJ2-5	-	TRBV18	TGTGCCAGCTCACCAATGACCGCTTCCCGGGAGACCCAGTACTTC	CASSPMTASRETQYF
-	TRBJ2-7	-	TRBV28	TGTGCCATCGGGGCAGGCCTCGCCTACGAGCAGTACTTC	CAIGAGLAYEQYF
-	TRBJ2-3	TRBD2	TRBV9	TGTGCCAGCAGCCCACTAGCGGGAGGGCCCACAGATACGCAGTATTTT	CASSPLAGGPTDTQYF
-	TRBJ2-2	TRBD2	TRBV4-3	TGCGCCAGCAGCCGTGGACTAGCGGGAGGGCCAAACACCGGGGAGCTGTTTTTT	CASSRGLAGGPNTGELFF